The TCR beta chain under discussion was sequenced for a study of blood T cells in healthy people across ages. The donors, all healthy, were Caucasians living in Russia, aged roughly 6 to 90. This clonotype was detected a few times. For the second PCR, which ran for about 7 to 11 cycles, a sample-barcoded 5' primer and a J-beta primer mix were used. TCRdb re-called the 5' RACE reads with MiXCR, one entry per CDR3 protein. Of roughly 1.5 million distinct CDR3 sequences in the sample, approximately 43% were seen once. This TCR was recovered from a woman younger than 30 in good health. Material for sequencing was blood.

CDR3 in amino acids: CASSPGGIYNSPLHF. CDR3 coding DNA: TGTGCCAGCAGCCCCGGGGGTATATATAATTCACCCCTCCACTTT. The gene calls are TRBV3-1 and TRBJ1-6; perhaps TRBD1 as D (5 bases). This CDR3 contains 15 residues. With 4 bases removed from V and 4 bases from J, the gap between germline ends came to 11 bases. Germline V gene lookup returns CDR1 LGHDT and CDR2 YNNKEL (reference sequence).